This TCR beta chain appears in the sequencing data of a study of long-term antiretroviral therapy in people with HIV (dated by TCRdb to 2022 to 2024). Study-wide context: The earliest samples were collected roughly a decade before the 2015 WHO recommendation for immediate ART, at a time when ART was usually postponed until CD4 counts fell. A retrospective serial study tested whether ART initiation and durable HIV suppression were associated with changes in peripheral blood TRB repertoire composition and diversity. A total of roughly 180 cryopreserved PBMC samples were contributed to the cohort by 30 adults with confirmed HIV infection, with samples collected serially over a mean of 6 years (range 1-12). Of the 30 or so participants with HIV, approximately ten were female. No cross-contamination during QIAcube processing was shown when test extractions of a monoclonal T-cell line were performed alongside approximately 32 polyclonal samples.

For CDR1 and CDR2, the germline V gene lists SGHDN and FVKESK. Counted from cysteine to phenylalanine, this CDR3 has 14 amino acids. Solely the CDR3 DNA is kept, with 42 bases framed from the first base. Here V drops 6 bases and J drops 5 bases, and the junction holds 7 bases not matched to any gene. Participants were included only if at least one PBMC sample before ART initiation and at least two post-ART samples were available. All participants with HIV were treated in the United States of America. Cryopreserved samples of about 0.95-11 million PBMC were thawed and washed before DNA extraction. At the time of the earliest PBMC sample, participants with HIV were aged between roughly 23 and 60 years. PBMC samples from each participant spanned 1-4 timepoints before ART initiation and 2-8 timepoints after ART initiation, with a median of 7 samples. Serial HIV viral load, CD4+ T-cell count, ART history and demographic data were obtained for every participant. Genomic DNA was extracted from unsorted PBMC with a Qiagen kit on a QIAcube, processed in batches of 12 samples.

The immunoSEQ hsTCRB v3.0 assay was used at survey level resolution for TRB variable region sequencing. The targeted TRB sequencing depth was roughly 40,000-55,000 T-cell genomes per sample. TRB libraries were pooled and sequenced on an Illumina MiSeq using a v3 150-cycle kit. The study's processing was this. Repertoire analysis was performed in R inside a reproducible Nextflow workflow that covered QC, data transformation and analysis. LymphoSeq2, an R package for exploring AIRR-Seq data, was used to implement the custom analyses. Several samples that yielded fewer than 5000 total TRB sequences were excluded, so that 150 to 200 HIV repertoires were analyzed. Of the 180 to 200 retained HIV repertoires, about 59 were collected before and 120 to 130 after ART initiation. Repertoires were downsampled to 5000 TRB nucleotide sequences, and summary statistics were averaged over 100 downsampling iterations. The analysis kept only TRB sequences whose CDR3 regions were at least seven amino acids long. Diversity was measured with a Shannon entropy-derived clonality score and the Gini coefficient. In repertoire networks, the top 5000 CDR3 amino acid sequences were linked whenever an edit distance of one separated two sequences. For TRB CDR3 amino acid sequences, GLIPH2 was used to predict antigen specificity groups and MHC restriction. To flag known CMV, EBV, HIV or tissue antigen associations, CDR3 amino acid sequences were matched against VDJdb and McPAS-TCR. Pre-ART, post-ART and control groups were compared with Wilcoxon signed-rank tests and Holm-Bonferroni correction. Entries here come from immuneACCESS through TCRdb and include only in-frame sequences with V and J called. Some clones fail to appear in such tables; in the studies checked, an unresolved V gene covers under half of the shortfall, and the cause of the remainder is unknown. The V and J calls and clone size were taken over from that table, and D and trimming were inferred from the DNA. The sample table shows approximately 5,700 clones, and just under 80% are seen once. In total, the top ten clones hold 10% to 13% of the sample.

Notes on this clone: No antigen is known for it. No base quality values were provided; no much bigger clone lies one nucleotide off.

The paper's findings and limits, for the study overall: Unsorted PBMC were profiled instead of sorted CD4+ and CD8+ T cells because pre-ART samples had limited cell numbers. The samples were dated from 2004 to 2017, and the ART regimens that were used may be less effective than current ART regimens. Narrower CDR3 length ranges were observed in HIV repertoires than in controls, and an antigen-experienced repertoire with only a slight naive shift after ART was suggested by the network structure. Expanded TRB clones identified before ART initiation dominated the repertoire across all time points, though the dominance fluctuated and decreased in many PLHIV after ART. Because PBMC availability was limited, only the TCR beta chain was sequenced, with no alpha chain pairing. Inferences about post-ART repertoire changes were limited because no data were available on ART adherence, viral resistance or therapy changes. Starting ART was linked to a significant rise in TRB diversity, yet even after long-term ART the diversity remained significantly lower than in transplant donor controls.

The V and J genes are TRBV14 and TRBJ2-7, with 10 middle bases fitting TRBD2. The TCR sequence derives from a middle-aged man with HIV. Material: unsorted PBMCs, obtained 1.8 years before starting antiretroviral therapy. The CDR3 region: CASSWGLAGDEQYF. The sequence in DNA is TGTGCCAGCAGTTGGGGGCTAGCGGGAGACGAGCAGTACTTC.